Detailed here is one TCR beta chain. CDR1 MNHNS and CDR2 SASEGT come from the germline V gene. This CDR3 is built from 19 residues. J gave up 4 bases and V 1 base, and 18 bases lay outside the gene matches. Clones were sequenced by immunoSEQ multiplex PCR, and TCRdb holds only the in-frame ones, with some missing. The sample contains roughly 45,000 clones, roughly 91% of which appear only once. This entry is derived from a study of OX40 agonist ivuxolimab in advanced cancers. The chain links TRBV6-1 to TRBJ1-2; 7 nucleotides match TRBD1. The source of this sequence is an adult with an advanced solid tumor such as melanoma, head and neck, liver or kidney cancer. Specimen: CD4+ or CD8+ T cells sorted from blood, collected in a trial of the OX40 agonist ivuxolimab. CDR3 DNA sequence: TGTGCCAGCAGTGAAGGCGGTCGAGGACAGGCGTTGTTCTTCTATGGCTACACCTTC. It specifies CASSEGGRGQALFFYGYTF.